This T cell receptor beta chain is drawn from a study of blood T cell repertoires in COVID-19. Generated by immunoSEQ multiplex PCR, the TCRdb table keeps only in-frame clones and is missing some. The data show around 230,000 clones, with roughly 86% seen just once and around 3% held by the top ten. Unmatched junction bases numbered 8, after V lost 4 bases and J lost 1 base. Germline values: CDR1 GTSNPN, CDR2 SVGIG (reference sequence). This CDR3 spans 15 amino acids. The source material was PBMCs or T cells enriched from blood (not recorded which). The clonotype was recovered from a woman aged 40 to 50 with acute COVID-19. The rearrangement links TRBV30 to TRBJ2-7; 9 bases agree with TRBD1. CDR3 in amino acids: CAWTMQTGGSYEQYF. The CDR3 DNA follows: TGTGCCTGGACCATGCAGACAGGGGGGTCCTACGAGCAGTACTTC. The entire variable domain, with the rest obtained from reference TRBV30 and TRBJ2-7, is as follows: SQTIHQWPATLVQPVGSPLSLECTVEGTSNPNLYWYRQAAGRGLQLLFYSVGIGQISSEVPQNLSASRPQDRQFILSSKKLLLSDSGFYLCAWTMQTGGSYEQYFGPGTRLTVT.